This T cell receptor (beta chain) is drawn from a study of cytomegalovirus exposure and HLA in healthy donors. A multiplex PCR was run with 60 Vbeta primers and 13 Jbeta primers. TCRdb's table, derived via immunoSEQ multiplex PCR, lists solely in-frame clones and lacks some. The sample shows about 210,000 clones, 75% to 80% of them seen only once. Sample: PBMCs. The source is a male donor in good health and CMV-seronegative.

Written as DNA, the CDR3 is TGTGCCTGGACTAGCGGGCCTAGCTCCTACGAGCAGTACTTC. This encodes CAWTSGPSSYEQYF. The chain joins TRBV30 to TRBJ2-5, with TRBD2 matching 8 bases. The end of the DNA fits TRBJ2-7 better, so the J call may be wrong. The CDR3 runs 14 residues. Germline CDR1 reads GTSNPN; CDR2 reads SVGIG (reference sequence).